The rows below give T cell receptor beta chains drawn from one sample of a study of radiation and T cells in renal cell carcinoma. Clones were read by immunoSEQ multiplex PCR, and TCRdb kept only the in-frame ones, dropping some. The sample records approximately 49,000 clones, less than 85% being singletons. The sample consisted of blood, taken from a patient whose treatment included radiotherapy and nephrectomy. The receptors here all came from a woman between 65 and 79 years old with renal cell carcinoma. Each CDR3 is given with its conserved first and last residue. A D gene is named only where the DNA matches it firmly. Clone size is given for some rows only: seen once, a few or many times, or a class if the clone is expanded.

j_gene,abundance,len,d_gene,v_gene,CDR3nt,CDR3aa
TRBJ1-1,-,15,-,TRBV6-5,TGTGCCAGCAGTTACTCGTTTACGGGGCTCTCTGAAGCTTTCTTT,CASSYSFTGLSEAFF
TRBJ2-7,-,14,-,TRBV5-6,TGTGCCAGCATCCCAGGGGGGAACTCCTACGAGCAGTACTTC,CASIPGGNSYEQYF
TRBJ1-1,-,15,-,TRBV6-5,TGTGCCAGCAGTTCCTCCCGTCACATGAACACTGAAGCTTTCTTT,CASSSSRHMNTEAFF
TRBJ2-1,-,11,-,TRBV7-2,TGTGCCAGCAGCTTTTCAACGACGCAGTTCTTC,CASSFSTTQFF
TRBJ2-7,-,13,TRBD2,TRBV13,TGTGCCAGCAGCTCTGGGAGGGGTTACGAGCAGTACTTC,CASSSGRGYEQYF
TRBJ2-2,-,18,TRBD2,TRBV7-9,TGTGCCAGCAGCTTATTAGTACTAGCGGGAGTACCTGCCGGGGAGCTGTTTTTT,CASSLLVLAGVPAGELFF
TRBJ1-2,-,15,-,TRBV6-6,TGTGCCAGCGGAGACAGGCTCCAAGACAACTATGGCTACACCTTC,CASGDRLQDNYGYTF
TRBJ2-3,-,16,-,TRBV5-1,TGCGCCAGCAGCTCGGAGGACTTCCGTAGCACAGATACGCAGTATTTT,CASSSEDFRSTDTQYF
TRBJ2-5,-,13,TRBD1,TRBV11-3,TGTGCAAGCAGTCGACAGGGCGGGGAGACCCAGTACTTC,CASSRQGGETQYF
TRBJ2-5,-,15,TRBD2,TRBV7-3,TGTGCCAGCAGCTTATCTGGCGGGGGGCGAGAGACCCAGTACTTC,CASSLSGGGRETQYF
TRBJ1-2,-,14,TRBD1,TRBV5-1,TGCGCCAGCAGCCGTAGCTCACAGGGGGATGGCTACACCTTC,CASSRSSQGDGYTF
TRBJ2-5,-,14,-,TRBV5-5,TGTGCCAGCAGCTCGGGACAAATGCAAGAGACCCAGTACTTC,CASSSGQMQETQYF
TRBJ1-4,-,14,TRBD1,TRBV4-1,TGCGCCAGCAGCCGAATGACAGGGGGAGAAAAACTGTTTTTT,CASSRMTGGEKLFF
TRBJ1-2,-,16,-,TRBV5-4,TGTGCCAGCAGCCCCCCGCCCCATCTTGGCGGCTATGGCTACACCTTC,CASSPPPHLGGYGYTF
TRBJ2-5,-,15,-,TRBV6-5,TGTGCCAGCAGCCCTACGCACGAGGTTGGGGAGACCCAGTACTTC,CASSPTHEVGETQYF
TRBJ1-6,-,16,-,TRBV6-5,TGTGCCAGCAGTTACACACGGAGGTCATATAATTCACCCCTCCACTTT,CASSYTRRSYNSPLHF
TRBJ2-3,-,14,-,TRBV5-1,TGCGCCAGCAGCCCTGGGACTTACACAGATACGCAGTATTTT,CASSPGTYTDTQYF
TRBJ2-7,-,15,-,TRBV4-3,TGCGCCAGCAGCCAAGATCGGTCCTTAACCTACGAGCAGTACTTC,CASSQDRSLTYEQYF
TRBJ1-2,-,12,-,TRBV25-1,TGTGCCAGCAGTGTAAGCGACTATGGCTACACCTTC,CASSVSDYGYTF
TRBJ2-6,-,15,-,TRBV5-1,TGCGCCAGCAGCTTCGACACCTCTGGGGCCAACGTCCTGACTTTC,CASSFDTSGANVLTF
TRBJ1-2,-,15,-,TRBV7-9,TGTGCCAGCAGCTATAGTATGAGAGAGGACTATGGCTACACCTTC,CASSYSMREDYGYTF
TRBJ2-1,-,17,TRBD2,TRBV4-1,TGCGCCAGCAGCCAAGTGGGGACTAGCGGGAAGAACAATGAGCAGTTCTTC,CASSQVGTSGKNNEQFF
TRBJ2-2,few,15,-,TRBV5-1,TGCGCCAGCAGCTTGTTAACGGGCACCACCGGGGAGCTGTTTTTT,CASSLLTGTTGELFF
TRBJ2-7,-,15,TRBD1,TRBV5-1,TGCGCCAGCAGCTCGGGACAGGCGTTCTCCTACGAGCAGTACTTC,CASSSGQAFSYEQYF
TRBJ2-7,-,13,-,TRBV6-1,TGTGCCCTAACTCCCCCCGGGGCCTACGAGCAGTACTTC,CALTPPGAYEQYF
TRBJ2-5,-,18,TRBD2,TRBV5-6,TGTGCCAGCAGCTTGAGTTATCGGAGCGGGGGGGCCCAAGAGACCCAGTACTTC,CASSLSYRSGGAQETQYF
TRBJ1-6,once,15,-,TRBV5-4,TGTGCCAGCAGCTTAAACGCCCCAGGGAATTCACCCCTCCACTTT,CASSLNAPGNSPLHF
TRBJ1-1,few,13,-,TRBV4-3,TGCGCCAGCAGCCAAAAAGCGAACACTGAAGCTTTCTTT,CASSQKANTEAFF
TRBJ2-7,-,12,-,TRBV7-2,TGTGCCAGCAGCTCCCCTTCGTGGGAGCAGTACTTC,CASSSPSWEQYF
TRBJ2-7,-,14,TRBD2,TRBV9,TGTGCCAGCAGCGTAGGACTAGCTACCCTCGAGCAGTACTTC,CASSVGLATLEQYF
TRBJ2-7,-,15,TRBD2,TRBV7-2,TGTGCCAGCAGCTTGTTAGCGGGAGTCGATAGGGAGCAGTACTTC,CASSLLAGVDREQYF
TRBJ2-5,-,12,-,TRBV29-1,TGCAGCGTGGACGGGTACCAAGAGACCCAGTACTTC,CSVDGYQETQYF
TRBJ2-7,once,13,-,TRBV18,TGTGCCAGCTCACCATACGCGACCTACGAGCAGTACTTC,CASSPYATYEQYF
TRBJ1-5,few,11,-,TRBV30,TGTGCCTGGAGTGTGGGTGGGCCCCAGCATTTT,CAWSVGGPQHF
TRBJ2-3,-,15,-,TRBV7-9,TGTGCCAGCAGCTTCCAAAAAACTAGCACAGATACGCAGTATTTT,CASSFQKTSTDTQYF
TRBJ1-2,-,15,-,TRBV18,TGTGCCAGCTCACAGGACGGCACAACTAACTATGGCTACACCTTC,CASSQDGTTNYGYTF
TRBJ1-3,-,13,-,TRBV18,TGTGCCAGCCGGGTTAGCTCTGGAAACACCATATATTTT,CASRVSSGNTIYF